Listed below are T cell receptor beta chains from one sample, sequenced in a study of OX40 agonist ivuxolimab in advanced cancers. The protocol was immunoSEQ multiplex PCR, while the TCRdb copy is restricted to in-frame clones and leaves out a portion. The table records about 67,000 clones, around 83% of them present only once. This specimen consisted of CD4+ or CD8+ T cells sorted from blood, obtained in a trial of the OX40 agonist ivuxolimab. The receptors were gathered from an adult with an advanced solid tumor such as melanoma, head and neck, liver or kidney cancer. Both conserved end residues are part of each CDR3. A D gene is named only where the DNA matches it firmly. Clone size is shown for a subset of rows, as once, few, many or a class of expanded clone.

cdr3_aa | cdr3_nt | j_call | v_call | d_call | clone_size
CASSVSGSSYEQYF | TGTGCCAGTAGTGTTAGCGGGAGCTCCTACGAGCAGTACTTC | TRBJ2-7 | TRBV19 | TRBD2 | .
CASSREEYTEAFF | TGTGCCAGCAGCCGCGAGGAGTACACTGAAGCTTTCTTT | TRBJ1-1 | TRBV7-9 | . | .
CASSLKPPTGAGANVLTF | TGTGCCAGCAGTTTAAAGCCCCCGACAGGGGCTGGGGCCAACGTCCTGACTTTC | TRBJ2-6 | TRBV27 | TRBD1 | once
CASSPRQGGTDTQYF | TGTGCCAGCTCCCCAAGGCAGGGGGGCACAGATACGCAGTATTTT | TRBJ2-3 | TRBV18 | TRBD1 | .
CAISRDRGNESPLHF | TGTGCCATCAGTAGGGACAGGGGGAACGAATCACCCCTCCACTTT | TRBJ1-6 | TRBV10-3 | TRBD1 | few
CASSDPGFGEKLFF | TGTGCCAGCAGCGACCCAGGGTTCGGTGAAAAACTGTTTTTT | TRBJ1-4 | TRBV2 | . | .
CASSLTSDTGELFF | TGTGCCAGCAGCTTAACTAGCGATACCGGGGAGCTGTTTTTT | TRBJ2-2 | TRBV7-2 | TRBD2 | .
CASSERGWVPGAQHF | TGTGCCAGCAGTGAAAGAGGGTGGGTGCCCGGGGCCCAGCATTTT | TRBJ1-5 | TRBV6-1 | . | once
CASSDTRLAGYNEQFF | TGCGCCAGCAGCGATACCCGGCTAGCGGGCTACAATGAGCAGTTCTTC | TRBJ2-1 | TRBV5-1 | TRBD2 | few
CASSSSALGYGYTF | TGTGCCAGCAGTTCGTCCGCCCTGGGCTATGGCTACACCTTC | TRBJ1-2 | TRBV28 | . | once
CASSYDVLNEQFF | TGTGCCAGCAGTTACGATGTACTAAATGAGCAGTTCTTC | TRBJ2-1 | TRBV6-5 | . | .
CASTDHSNQPQHF | TGTGCCAGCACCGACCATAGCAATCAGCCCCAGCATTTT | TRBJ1-5 | TRBV27 | . | once
CSASMGGEQYF | TGCAGTGCTAGTATGGGGGGCGAGCAGTACTTC | TRBJ2-7 | TRBV20-1 | . | once
CASSLRQGTLFNTEAFF | TGTGCCAGCAGCTTGAGGCAGGGAACCCTATTTAACACTGAAGCTTTCTTT | TRBJ1-1 | TRBV5-6 | . | few
CASSDVGAEAFF | TGTGCCAGCAGTGATGTGGGGGCTGAAGCTTTCTTT | TRBJ1-1 | TRBV6-1 | . | once
CASSVGGTDTQYF | TGTGCCAGCAGCGTGGGGGGTACGGATACGCAGTATTTT | TRBJ2-3 | TRBV7-8 | . | .